These T cell receptor beta chains were read from a single sample in a study of T cell responses to AZD1222 COVID-19 vaccine. Generated by immunoSEQ multiplex PCR, the TCRdb table keeps only in-frame clones and is missing some. The table lists approximately 120,000 clones, 80% to 90% of them singletons. This material consisted of peripheral blood, taken on day 0 of AZD1222 vaccination. These receptors all stem from an adult in good health. Each CDR3 is given with its conserved first and last residue.

>TRBJ1-5|TRBV3-1/TRBV3-2
CASSQDWGAHQPQHF
>TRBJ2-3|TRBV7-3
CASSPSGTISTDTQYF
>TRBJ2-3|TRBV5-1
CASSGSDTLRDTQYF
>TRBJ2-1|TRBV18
CASSTGLAGDNEQFF
>TRBJ2-3|TRBV2
CASGGTREDTQYF
>TRBJ2-7|TRBV5-1
CASSFGQGNEQYF
>TRBJ1-1|TRBV28
CASSFNTEAFF
>TRBJ1-1|TRBV19
CASSSESSMNTEAFF
>TRBJ1-2|TRBV6-5
CASSPEHGYTF
>TRBJ2-7|TRBV7-9
CASSSVGAAYEQYF
>TRBJ2-7|TRBV7-8
CASSNRGVYEQYF
>TRBJ2-7|TRBV7-2
CASSSLAGGVHEQYF
>TRBJ2-5|TRBV18
CASSPGSGGRETQYF
>TRBJ1-4|TRBV10-3
CAISELGGNEKLFF